This T cell receptor (beta chain) was identified in a study of T cells expressing NK-cell markers. Study-level background: Most of the eight sequenced donors tested HCMV-seropositive; one tested seronegative.

The CDR3 covers 15 residues. Following a re-call of the 5' RACE reads, TCRdb has one entry per CDR3 protein and lacks DNA. Here the sample table reports 300,000 to 500,000 distinct CDR3 sequences. The chain combines TRBV12-3 or TRBV12-4 with TRBJ2-4; TCRdb lists TRBD1, though no DNA is available to test this call. Sequencing input: blood T cells: a sorted CD56 or NKG2C T cell subset, CD4+ or CD8+ T cells, or bulk PBMC T cells (not recorded which). The receptor's source is a woman in her fifties or sixties in good health. This CDR3 reads CASSFPGEIKNIQYF.